Below are 11 T cell receptor beta chains sequenced from a single sample in a study of shared clonotypes between healthy human individuals. Repertoires were generated with immunoSEQ multiplex PCR, while TCRdb's copy carries only in-frame clones and drops some. The table lists a few hundred thousand clones, around nine tenths of them singletons. The specimen was memory CD8+ T cells sorted from blood. The subset: CD45RO+ cells pooled with CCR7-negative TemRA cells. These receptors were taken from a man aged 18 to 30 in good health.

The chain uses TRBV5-4 and TRBJ2-1; 11 bases match TRBD2. Trimming removed 0 bases from V and 7 bases from J; junction bases left unmatched: 6. Germline loops: CDR1 SGHNT, CDR2 YYREEE (reference sequence). The CDR3 sequence is 16 residues long. DNA for the CDR3: TGTGCCAGCAGCTTGGCCGGGACTAGCGGCTTTAATGAGCAGTTCTTC. This gives the protein CASSLAGTSGFNEQFF.

The genes are TRBV11-2 and TRBJ2-1, with TRBD1 identical over 11 bases. J gave up 7 bases and V 5 bases, and 4 bases lay outside the gene matches. The germline gives CDR1 SGHAT, CDR2 FQNNGV. The CDR3 extends over 14 amino acids. The CDR3: CASSVGTGGNEQFF. The CDR3 DNA reads as TGTGCCAGCAGCGTCGGGACAGGGGGGAATGAGCAGTTCTTC.

CDR3 sequence: CASSLEAGREEQFF. The CDR3 nucleotides are TGTGCCAGCAGCTTAGAGGCCGGGAGAGAAGAGCAGTTCTTC. J is TRBJ2-1 and V is TRBV7-9, with D perhaps matching TRBD2 (6 bases). The CDR3 consists of 14 residues. The germline gives CDR1 SEHNR, CDR2 FQNEAQ (reference sequence). Trimming left V 1 base short and J 10 bases short, with 14 bases between.

The CDR3 region is CASSQEGGRDYGYTF. In DNA, the CDR3 is TGTGCCAGCAGCCAGGAAGGGGGCAGGGACTATGGCTACACCTTC. The chain joins TRBV13 to TRBJ1-2; TRBD1 matches 7 bases. In germline, CDR1 is PRHDT, CDR2 FYEKMQ (reference sequence). The junction had 9 bases not matched to a gene; V was cut back by 5 bases and J by 3 bases. CDR3 length: 15 amino acids.

The genes are TRBV20-1 and TRBJ1-1; D is possibly TRBD1 (5 bases). This CDR3 has 11 residues. Germline values: CDR1 DFQATT, CDR2 SNEGSKA (reference sequence). Trimming left V 6 bases short and J 6 bases short, with 11 bases between. CDR3 sequence (DNA): TGCAGTGCCCTCATGGGGGCTGAAGCTTTCTTT. This encodes CSALMGAEAFF.

This chain connects TRBV5-6 to TRBJ2-1, with 14 positions matching TRBD2. Trimming at V came to 4 bases and at J to 3 bases, leaving 6 bases not matched to a gene. There are 17 residues in the CDR3. Per germline, CDR1 SGHDT and CDR2 YYEEEE. The CDR3 coding sequence is TGTGCCAGCAGCCAGGGACTAGCGGGAGTGGTCTACAATGAGCAGTTCTTC. This codes for CASSQGLAGVVYNEQFF.

The V gene is TRBV10-3, the J gene TRBJ1-6; D gene unclear. With 0 bases removed from V and 0 bases from J, the gap between germline ends came to 12 bases. Germline CDR1 ENHRY, CDR2 SYGVKD. The CDR3 consists of 18 residues. The CDR3: CAISESVEGSSYNSPLHF. The CDR3, as DNA: TGTGCCATCAGTGAGTCAGTCGAGGGAAGCTCCTATAATTCACCCCTCCACTTT.

Details on this clone: Other DNA sequences within the sample encode an identical CDR3. The chain couples TRBV6-5 to TRBJ2-1; the match to TRBD1 covers 7 bases. The trim removed 0 bases at V and 3 bases at J, leaving 2 bases unmatched. The length of the CDR3 is 15 residues. CDR1 is MNHEY and CDR2 is SVGAGI in the germline V gene. CDR3 sequence reads: CASSYSRQGYNEQFF. The CDR3 DNA sequence: TGTGCCAGCAGTTACTCGAGACAGGGCTACAATGAGCAGTTCTTC.

The CDR3 sequence: CASSTVWGTDTQYF. The CDR3 DNA follows: TGTGCCAGCAGTACCGTCTGGGGAACAGATACGCAGTATTTT. The rearrangement joins TRBV28 to TRBJ2-3; D remains unclear. V was trimmed by 5 bases and J by 3 bases, leaving 12 bases between them. Germline V gives CDR1 MDHEN, CDR2 SYDVKM. The CDR3 runs to 14 residues. Complete variable domain (other parts from reference TRBV28 and TRBJ2-3): DVKVTQSSRYLVKRTGEKVFLECVQDMDHENMFWYRQDPGLGLRLIYFSYDVKMKEKGDIPEGYSVSREKKERFSLILESASTNQTSMYLCASSTVWGTDTQYFGPGTRLTVL.

In its sample, this clone was seen a few times. V usage is TRBV4-1 and J usage is TRBJ1-1, with D maybe TRBD1 (5 bases). Trimming pared 3 bases from V and 6 bases from J, leaving 17 bases between. There are 15 residues in the CDR3. CDR1 and CDR2 (germline): MGHRA, YSYEKL. The CDR3 DNA reads as TGCGCCAGCAGCCAGGTTCTTACTGGGACGTCTGAAGCTTTCTTT. It is translated as CASSQVLTGTSEAFF.

This chain joins TRBV2 and TRBJ2-5; D unclear. Deletions cut 5 bases from V and 1 base from J, with 11 bases between. The CDR3 sequence is 14 residues long. CDR1 is SNHLY and CDR2 is FYNNEI in the germline V gene. The CDR3 nucleotides read TGTGCCAGCAGTAATTTGACTCCCCAAGAGACCCAGTACTTC. Protein product: CASSNLTPQETQYF.